The entry below gives a single TCR beta chain sequence along with its context. This sample is part of a study of response to subunit inactivated influenza vaccine. MiXCR was run by TCRdb on the RT-PCR reads, yielding one entry per CDR3 protein. The table records hundreds of thousands of distinct CDR3 sequences, approximately 12% of them present only once. The germline CDR1 and CDR2 sequences are LGHDT and YNNKEL (reference sequence). V lost 4 bases, J lost 12 bases, and 24 bases lay in between. The length of the CDR3 is 15 residues. This chain uses TRBV3-1 with TRBJ1-2, with a possible D match to TRBD1 (5 bases). This clonotype was obtained from a man between 45 and 60 years old who received an inactivated influenza vaccine. The sequencing here drew on non-naive T cells sorted from PBMCs, taken around two weeks before vaccination. CDR3 sequence reads: CASSLNPGGGTVDTF. The CDR3 nucleotides are TGTGCCAGCAGCCTAAACCCCGGGGGGGGAACTGTGGACACCTTC.